Listed below are T cell receptor beta chains from one sample, sequenced in a study of T-cell reconstitution after alpha-beta-depleted transplantation in children. MiXCR was run by TCRdb on the PCR reads, yielding one entry per CDR3 protein. Of over 400,000 distinct CDR3 sequences in the sample, 12% were seen once. The source was PBMCs from the stem cell graft donor, collected from the stem cell graft. These receptor sequences come from a human donor who donated a stem cell graft to a child with combined immunodeficiency. CDR3s include the opening cysteine and the closing phenylalanine or tryptophan. A D gene is named only where the DNA matches it firmly. Rows may omit the clone size; those that give it use once, few, many or a size class.

TRBV9	few	TRBJ2-7	TRBD2	CASSRLGLAGAYEQYF	TGTGCCAGCAGTCGTCTAGGACTAGCGGGAGCCTACGAGCAGTACTTC
TRBV7-8	.	TRBJ2-1	.	CASSPSRSNEQFF	TGTGCCAGCAGCCCGTCTAGGAGCAATGAGCAGTTCTTC
TRBV18	few	TRBJ1-1	.	CASSSAQMSTEAFF	TGTGCCAGCTCATCCGCACAAATGTCCACTGAAGCTTTCTTT
TRBV30	.	TRBJ1-5	.	CAWSVQRNGQPQHF	TGTGCCTGGAGTGTACAGAGGAACGGTCAGCCCCAGCATTTT
TRBV6-1	many	TRBJ2-1	TRBD2	CASHRASGANEQFF	TGTGCCTCCCACAGGGCTAGCGGGGCCAATGAGCAGTTCTTC
TRBV12-3/TRBV12-4	many	TRBJ2-1	.	CASSFQDSYNEQFF	TGTGCCAGCAGTTTTCAGGACTCTTACAATGAGCAGTTCTTC
TRBV12-3/TRBV12-4	many	TRBJ2-2	.	CASSFPTGNTGELFF	TGTGCCAGCAGTTTCCCCACAGGAAACACCGGGGAGCTGTTTTTT
TRBV12-3/TRBV12-4	few	TRBJ1-2	.	CASSFEDYGYTF	TGTGCCAGCAGTTTTGAGGACTATGGCTACACCTTC
TRBV7-9	many	TRBJ2-2	.	CASSLPSLAGELFF	TGTGCCAGCAGCCTTCCCTCATTAGCCGGGGAGCTGTTTTTT
TRBV27	many	TRBJ2-3	.	CASSLGPLGTDTQYF	TGTGCCAGCAGTTTAGGGCCGTTGGGCACAGATACGCAGTATTTT
TRBV2	.	TRBJ2-3	.	CASRFGGVSTDTQYF	TGTGCCAGCAGGTTCGGTGGGGTTAGCACAGATACGCAGTATTTT
TRBV27	.	TRBJ2-5	TRBD1	CATRTGAQETQYF	TGTGCCACCCGGACAGGGGCCCAAGAGACCCAGTACTTC
TRBV9	many	TRBJ2-3	TRBD1	CASSQENRGPSTDTQYF	TGTGCCAGCAGCCAGGAAAACAGGGGGCCAAGCACAGATACGCAGTATTTT
TRBV25-1	many	TRBJ2-6	.	CASSGQSPLSGANVLTF	TGTGCCAGCAGTGGGCAGTCCCCTCTCTCTGGGGCCAACGTCCTGACTTTC